This record looks at one TCR beta chain sequence and its context. The data derive from a study of blood T cell repertoires in COVID-19. This table comes from immunoSEQ multiplex PCR, and its TCRdb copy is limited to in-frame clones, with some not included. In the table there are 130,000 to 150,000 clones, 80% of which are singletons. The sequence came from a woman aged 45-65 years with acute or convalescent COVID-19. Sequenced input: peripheral blood.

The CDR3 DNA follows: TGTGCCAGCAGTTACTTCCTCTCCACAGATACGCAGTATTTT. Translating it yields CASSYFLSTDTQYF. The rearrangement links TRBV6-5 to TRBJ2-3; D call uncertain. The CDR3 contains 14 residues. Trimming cost V 1 base and J 2 bases, with 7 bases left between them. CDR1 and CDR2 (germline): MNHEY, SVGAGI.